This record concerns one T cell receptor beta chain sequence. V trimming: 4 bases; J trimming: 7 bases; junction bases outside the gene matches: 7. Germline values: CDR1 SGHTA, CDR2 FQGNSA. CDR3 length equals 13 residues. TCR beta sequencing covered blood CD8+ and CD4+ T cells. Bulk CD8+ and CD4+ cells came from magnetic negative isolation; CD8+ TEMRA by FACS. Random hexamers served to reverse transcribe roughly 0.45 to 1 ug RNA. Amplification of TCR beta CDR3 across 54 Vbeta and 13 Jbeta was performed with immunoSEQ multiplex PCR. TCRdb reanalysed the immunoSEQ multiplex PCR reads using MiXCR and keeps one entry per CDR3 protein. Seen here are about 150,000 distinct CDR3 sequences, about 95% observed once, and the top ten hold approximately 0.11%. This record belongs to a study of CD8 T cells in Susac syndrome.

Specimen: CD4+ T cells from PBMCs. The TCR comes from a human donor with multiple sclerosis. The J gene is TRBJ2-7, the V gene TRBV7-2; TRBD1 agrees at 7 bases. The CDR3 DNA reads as TGTGCCAGCAGCTCCCCCGACAGGGTGGAGCAGTACTTC. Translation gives CASSSPDRVEQYF.